This paragraph covers one T cell receptor beta chain sequence. As yet, its antigen is unknown. The CDR3 spans 15 residues. V lost 4 bases, J lost 8 bases, and 10 bases stayed unmatched. Germline assignment: CDR1 LNHDA and CDR2 SQIVND (reference sequence). Sequenced by immunoSEQ multiplex PCR; TCRdb stores in-frame clones only, minus some. The table includes fewer than 100,000 clones, approximately 91% detected once. The data derive from a study of cytomegalovirus exposure and HLA in healthy donors. Separate from the approximately 670-subject first cohort was the approximately 130-subject validation cohort, to which the donors belonged. Findings and caveats of the study: The CMV antigen specificity of three CMV-associated chains was confirmed through in vitro analysis. A subsequent analysis found that TCR clusters from the first cohort also tended to co-occur in the 110 or so validation repertoires, with 90% to 95% of cluster scores above 0. Usually a TCR sequence was rare, but some public TCRs were found in many donors.

Sequenced material: PBMCs. J is TRBJ2-1 and V is TRBV19; 8 nucleotides match TRBD1. The receptor was isolated from a young man in good health and CMV-seronegative. The CDR3 DNA is TGTGCCAGTAGTACCCTGGACAGGGAATTCCATGAGCAGTTCTTC. As protein: CASSTLDREFHEQFF. Full variable domain (remainder filled in from reference TRBV19 and TRBJ2-1): DGGITQSPKYLFRKEGQNVTLSCEQNLNHDAMYWYRQDPGQGLRLIYYSQIVNDFQKGDIAEGYSVSREKKESFPLTVTSAQKNPTAFYLCASSTLDREFHEQFFGPGTRLTVL.